Following are 2 T cell receptor beta chains from one sample sequenced in a study of cytomegalovirus exposure and HLA in healthy donors. A multiplex PCR was run with 60 Vbeta primers and 13 Jbeta primers. Some clones are missing from TCRdb's copy, which holds only in-frame ones; the method was immunoSEQ multiplex PCR. The sample yields roughly 61,000 clones, about 89% seen once. What was sequenced was PBMCs. Receptors were obtained from a man younger than 40 in good health and CMV-seropositive.

The chain has TRBV6-6 and TRBJ1-3; the match to TRBD1 covers 10 bases. With 8 bases clipped from V and 2 bases from J, the junction kept 9 bases outside the gene matches. CDR3 size: 16 residues. CDR1 and CDR2 from the germline V gene are MNHNY and SVGAGI (reference sequence). This chain's CDR3 is CASGDRGRITGNTIYF. In DNA, the CDR3 is TGTGCCAGCGGAGACAGGGGGCGTATAACTGGAAACACCATATATTTT.

This clone was seen a single time. One end of the junction does not line up with germline, which may come from a read error. V is TRBV13 and J is TRBJ1-2; 7 nucleotides align to TRBD1. CDR1 PRHDT and CDR2 FYEKMQ come from the germline V gene (reference sequence). This CDR3 contains 15 residues. The CDR3 nucleotides are TGTGCCAGCAGCCTAGGGGACAGAGATAACTATGGCTACACCTTC. Its translation is CASSLGDRDNYGYTF.